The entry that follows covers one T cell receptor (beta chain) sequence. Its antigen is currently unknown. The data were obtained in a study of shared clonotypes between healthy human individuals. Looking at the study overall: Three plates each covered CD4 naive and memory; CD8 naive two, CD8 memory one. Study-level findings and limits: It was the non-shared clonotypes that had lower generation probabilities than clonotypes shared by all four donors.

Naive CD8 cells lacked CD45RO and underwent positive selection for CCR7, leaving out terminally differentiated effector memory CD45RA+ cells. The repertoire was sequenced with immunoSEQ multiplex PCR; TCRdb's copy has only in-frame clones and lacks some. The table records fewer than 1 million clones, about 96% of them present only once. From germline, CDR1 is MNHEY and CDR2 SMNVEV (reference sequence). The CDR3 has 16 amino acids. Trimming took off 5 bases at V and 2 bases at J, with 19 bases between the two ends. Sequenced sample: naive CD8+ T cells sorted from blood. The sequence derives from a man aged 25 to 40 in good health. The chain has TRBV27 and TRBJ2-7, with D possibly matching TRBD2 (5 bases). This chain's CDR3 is CASSPLLRGATYEQYF. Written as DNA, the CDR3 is TGTGCCAGCAGTCCCCTCCTCCGGGGAGCTACCTACGAGCAGTACTTC.